This record looks at one TCR beta chain sequence and its context. Its antigen is currently unknown. In the PCR, 60 Vbeta and 13 Jbeta primers were used. The assay was immunoSEQ multiplex PCR, and TCRdb's table has in-frame clones only and misses some. The table records approximately 150,000 clones, approximately 84% of them present only once. The source of the sample is a study of cytomegalovirus exposure and HLA in healthy donors. General study findings and limits: Sequencing depth across donors, presence/absence analyses assumed, was roughly uniform. Reportedly, HLA-A and HLA-B alleles of most subjects were accurately predicted from TCR beta.

With 1 base removed from V and 5 bases from J, the gap between germline ends came to 14 bases. CDR3 size: 15 residues. Germline CDR1 and CDR2: KGHSH and LQKENI. V is TRBV18 and J is TRBJ1-1; TRBD1 is a possible D gene (5 bases). Specimen: PBMCs. The sequence derives from a woman in her sixties or seventies in good health and CMV-seropositive. The CDR3 bases are TGTGCCAGCTCACCACAGAGCAGGGCAAGGACTGAAGCTTTCTTT. It specifies CASSPQSRARTEAFF.